Each of the 11 T cell receptor beta chains below was sequenced from the same sample in a study of PD-1 blockade in classical Hodgkin lymphoma. Time point specified: newly diagnosed, previously untreated cHL patient sample. CD4+ T cells were purified from thawed PBMCs by negative selection. Profiling relied on immunoSEQ multiplex PCR, and the TCRdb table lists in-frame clones only, not all of them. The top ten clones hold 0.5% to 0.55% of a sample with some 23,000 clones, about 90% of them seen once. Source material: CD4+ T cells from blood. These TCRs come from a human donor with classical Hodgkin lymphoma.

The chain has TRBV19 and TRBJ2-7, with D perhaps TRBD1 (5 bases). Germline CDR1 LNHDA, CDR2 SQIVND (reference sequence). Trimming took 0 bases from V and 4 from J, leaving 10 bases between them. The CDR3 extends over 14 amino acids. The CDR3 coding sequence is TGTGCCAGTAGTATAGATAAGGGGCCTTACGAGCAGTACTTC. Residues: CASSIDKGPYEQYF.

This chain joins TRBV5-1 and TRBJ2-5, with D hard to call. Trimming left V 0 bases short and J 5 bases short, with 11 bases between. The CDR3 is 14 amino acids. Germline CDR1 is SGHRS and CDR2 is YFSETQ. The CDR3 DNA sequence: TGCGCCAGCAGCTTGGAGTCCCGGTGGGAGACCCAGTACTTC. Its protein product is CASSLESRWETQYF.

J is TRBJ2-5 and V is TRBV5-6, with D possibly being TRBD2 (6 bases). This CDR3 spans 15 amino acids. Germline CDR1 SGHDT, CDR2 YYEEEE. Trimming removed 2 bases from V and 2 bases from J, with 13 bases in between. CDR3 nucleotide sequence: TGTGCCAGCAGCTTCGCGGGGTTAGGACAAGAGACCCAGTACTTC. Amino acids: CASSFAGLGQETQYF.

The chain links TRBV19 to TRBJ2-3, with D perhaps TRBD1 (6 bases). The CDR3 length is 14 residues. V was trimmed by 7 bases and J by 4 bases, leaving 15 bases between them. CDR1 LNHDA and CDR2 SQIVND come from the germline V gene (reference sequence). The CDR3 DNA reads as TGTGCCAGTATAGCGACAGGCGAGGCAGATACGCAGTATTTT. This gives the protein CASIATGEADTQYF.

V is TRBV18 and J is TRBJ1-2; D is possibly TRBD1 (6 bases). The CDR3 covers 14 residues. Germline lookup yields CDR1 KGHSH and CDR2 LQKENI. V was shortened by 3 bases and J by 6 bases, with 14 bases between the two germline ends. The CDR3 sequence is CASSPLGGADGYTF. Written as DNA, the CDR3 is TGTGCCAGCTCACCTCTTGGGGGCGCGGATGGCTACACCTTC.

The V call is TRBV7-3, the J call TRBJ2-1; D is ambiguous. The CDR3 is 13 amino acids. V dropped 2 bases and J dropped 4 bases, with 6 bases sitting between them. Germline CDR1 SGHTA, CDR2 FQGTGA. CDR3 loop: CASSLGRYNEQFF. The CDR3 bases are TGTGCCAGCAGCTTAGGCAGATACAATGAGCAGTTCTTC.

This chain connects TRBV27 to TRBJ2-5; TRBD2 aligns across 8 bases. J gave up 5 bases and V 1 base, and 6 bases lay outside the gene matches. The length of the CDR3 is 15 residues. CDR1 is MNHEY, CDR2 SMNVEV, per germline (reference sequence). The DNA of the CDR3 is TGTGCCAGCAGTTTATTACGGGGGGGCCCGGAGACCCAGTACTTC. It specifies CASSLLRGGPETQYF.

The V and J genes are TRBV15 and TRBJ1-4, with a tentative D call TRBD1 (5 bases). The germline CDR1 and CDR2 sequences are LNHNV and YYDKDF (reference sequence). The CDR3 extends over 14 amino acids. V shed 5 bases and J shed 8 bases, with 15 bases lying between them. CDR3 in amino acids: CATSGGEEEEKLFF. The CDR3 DNA reads as TGTGCCACCAGCGGGGGAGAGGAAGAAGAAAAACTGTTTTTT.

The V and J genes are TRBV2 and TRBJ1-2; 10 bases map to TRBD1. Germline CDR1 SNHLY, CDR2 FYNNEI. CDR3 length: 13 amino acids. The V and J ends lost 10 bases and 3 bases, in that order; junction bases with no gene match: 5. CDR3 amino acids: CATATGGDYGYTF. CDR3 coding DNA: TGTGCCACTGCGACAGGGGGCGACTATGGCTACACCTTC.

This sequence joins TRBV18 and TRBJ2-5; no definite D call. The germline V and J ends were trimmed by 3 bases and 5 bases, with 10 bases remaining between them. The CDR3 spans 13 residues. CDR1 is KGHSH, CDR2 LQKENI, per germline. CDR3 sequence (DNA): TGTGCCAGCTCACCTGTTTCGCGGGAGACCCAGTACTTC. This translates into CASSPVSRETQYF.

V gene TRBV4-3 combines with J gene TRBJ2-1; D not resolved. Germline CDR1 LGHNA, CDR2 YSLEER. CDR3 length: 12 amino acids. Trimming removed 6 bases at V and 8 bases at J, with 11 bases between. The DNA for the CDR3 is TGCGCCAGCAGAACGGGTGAGGATGAGCAGTTCTTC. Translated: CASRTGEDEQFF.